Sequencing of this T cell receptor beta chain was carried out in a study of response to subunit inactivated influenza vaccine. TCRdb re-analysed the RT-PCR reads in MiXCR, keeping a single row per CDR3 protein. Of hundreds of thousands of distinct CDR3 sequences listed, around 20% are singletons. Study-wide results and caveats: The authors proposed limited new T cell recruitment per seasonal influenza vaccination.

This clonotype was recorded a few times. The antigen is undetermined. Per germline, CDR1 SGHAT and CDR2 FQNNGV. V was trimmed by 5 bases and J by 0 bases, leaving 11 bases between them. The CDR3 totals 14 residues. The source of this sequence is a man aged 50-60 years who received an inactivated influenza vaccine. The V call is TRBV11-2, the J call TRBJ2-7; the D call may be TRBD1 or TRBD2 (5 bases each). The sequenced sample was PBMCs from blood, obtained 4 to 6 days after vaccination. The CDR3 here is CASSIRDGSYEQYF. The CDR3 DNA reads TGTGCCAGCAGCATCCGGGACGGCTCCTACGAGCAGTACTTC.